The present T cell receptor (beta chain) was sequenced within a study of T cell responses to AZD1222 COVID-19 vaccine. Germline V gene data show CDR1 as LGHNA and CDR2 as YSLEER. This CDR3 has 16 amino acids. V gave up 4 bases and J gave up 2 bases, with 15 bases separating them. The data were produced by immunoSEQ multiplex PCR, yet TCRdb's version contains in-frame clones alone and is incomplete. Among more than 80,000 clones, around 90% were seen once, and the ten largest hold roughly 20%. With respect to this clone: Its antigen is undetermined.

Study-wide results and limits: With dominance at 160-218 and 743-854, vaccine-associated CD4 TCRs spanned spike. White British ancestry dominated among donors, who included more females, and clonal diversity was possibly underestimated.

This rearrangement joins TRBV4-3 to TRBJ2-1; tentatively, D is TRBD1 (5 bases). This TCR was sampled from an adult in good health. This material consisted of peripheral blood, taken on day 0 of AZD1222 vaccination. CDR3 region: CASSPDKAGPYNEQFF. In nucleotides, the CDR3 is TGCGCCAGCAGCCCAGATAAGGCAGGGCCCTACAATGAGCAGTTCTTC.